A selection of T cell receptor beta chains follows, all from one sample in a study of cytomegalovirus exposure and HLA in healthy donors. TCRdb keeps only in-frame clones here, not all; method: immunoSEQ multiplex PCR. The repertoire holds some 150,000 clones, with around four fifths as singletons. The sequencing sample was made of PBMCs. All receptors come from a woman aged 45-59 years in good health and CMV-seronegative. The CDR3 runs from the conserved cysteine through the conserved F or W. D genes are given only for firm matches. A row's size may be missing; if present it is once, few, many or a size class.

TRBV28,TRBJ2-1,few,.,CASRNLEGSYNEQFF,TGTGCCAGCCGAAATTTAGAGGGTTCTTACAATGAGCAGTTCTTC
TRBV5-4,TRBJ1-1,few,.,CASRVDNLEAFF,TGTGCCAGCAGAGTGGACAACCTTGAAGCTTTCTTT
TRBV4-3,TRBJ2-1,.,TRBD2,CASSQDRGGGVLGEQFF,TGCGCCAGCAGCCAAGATCGCGGCGGGGGGGTGTTGGGTGAGCAGTTCTTC
TRBV27,TRBJ2-3,.,.,CASSLTGFLTDTQYF,TGTGCCAGCAGTCTTACAGGGTTCCTCACAGATACGCAGTATTTT
TRBV27,TRBJ2-5,.,TRBD2,CASSGTTSGAQETQYF,TGTGCCAGCAGTGGGACGACTAGCGGGGCACAAGAGACCCAGTACTTC
TRBV4-3,TRBJ1-4,few,.,CASSQDRAQGGEKLFF,TGCGCCAGCAGCCAAGATAGGGCACAGGGCGGTGAAAAACTGTTTTTT
TRBV14,TRBJ2-2,.,TRBD1,CASSQVPGGTGELFF,TGTGCCAGCAGCCAAGTGCCAGGGGGCACCGGGGAGCTGTTTTTT
TRBV4-3,TRBJ2-2,.,TRBD2,CASGLEAGGLTGELFF,TGCGCCAGCGGCCTGGAGGCGGGGGGTTTGACCGGGGAGCTGTTTTTT
TRBV7-8,TRBJ1-5,few,.,CASSHRGGARLGQPQHF,TGTGCCAGCAGCCATAGGGGGGGCGCGCGGCTTGGTCAGCCCCAGCATTTT
TRBV5-1,TRBJ2-1,.,TRBD2,CASSPRGAGGPSEQFF,TGCGCCAGCAGCCCACGGGGAGCGGGGGGGCCTTCGGAGCAGTTCTTC
TRBV9,TRBJ2-2,.,TRBD2,CASSSPGRASGNGTGAGELFF,TGTGCCAGCAGCTCACCTGGGCGGGCTAGCGGGAATGGTACGGGGGCCGGGGAGCTGTTTTTT
TRBV9,TRBJ2-7,.,TRBD2,CASSFSGTEPSYEQYF,TGTGCCAGCAGCTTCAGCGGGACTGAACCTTCCTACGAGCAGTACTTC
TRBV28,TRBJ2-7,.,TRBD1,CASSLGDSREQYF,TGTGCCAGCAGCCTGGGGGACAGTCGGGAGCAGTACTTC
TRBV28,TRBJ1-2,.,TRBD1,CASSLQGGLNYGYTF,TGTGCCAGCAGTTTACAGGGGGGACTTAACTATGGCTACACCTTC
TRBV27,TRBJ1-6,.,.,CASSFRGAPLHF,TGTGCCAGCAGTTTCAGGGGTGCACCCCTCCACTTT
TRBV7-9,TRBJ1-1,.,.,CASSPGTPLEAFF,TGTGCCAGCAGCCCAGGGACACCCCTTGAAGCTTTCTTT
TRBV19,TRBJ1-2,.,.,CASKEFREDYGYTF,TGTGCCAGTAAGGAGTTCAGGGAGGACTATGGCTACACCTTC
TRBV19,TRBJ2-2,.,TRBD2,CASSIGGLELFF,TGTGCCAGTAGTATCGGGGGACTAGAGCTGTTTTTT
TRBV27,TRBJ1-6,.,.,CASSSPRQTYNSPLHF,TGTGCCAGCAGTTCACCCAGACAGACCTATAATTCACCCCTCCACTTT
TRBV13,TRBJ1-1,few,.,CASSPVQLNTEAFF,TGTGCCAGCAGCCCCGTACAGCTGAACACTGAAGCTTTCTTT
TRBV7-9,TRBJ2-7,.,TRBD2,CASSLNGGASYEQYF,TGTGCCAGCAGCTTAAACGGGGGGGCCTCTTACGAGCAGTACTTC
TRBV2,TRBJ2-2,.,.,CASTPTGELFF,TGTGCCAGCACTCCTACCGGGGAGCTGTTTTTT
TRBV27,TRBJ2-7,once,TRBD2,CASRSSGYEQYF,TGTGCCAGCAGATCTAGCGGCTACGAGCAGTACTTC
TRBV10-3,TRBJ1-1,.,.,CAISESETREAFF,TGTGCCATCAGTGAGTCTGAGACCAGGGAAGCTTTCTTT
TRBV7-2,TRBJ2-7,.,TRBD2,CASSLGGLAGIEQYF,TGTGCCAGCAGCTTAGGGGGACTAGCGGGGATCGAGCAGTACTTC
TRBV28,TRBJ1-2,.,TRBD1,CASSSDRVGHGYTF,TGTGCCAGCAGTTCAGACAGGGTGGGCCATGGCTACACCTTC
TRBV29-1,TRBJ1-6,few,TRBD1,CSVLDRGDSPLHF,TGCAGCGTTTTAGACAGGGGGGATTCACCCCTCCACTTT
TRBV27,TRBJ2-7,few,.,CASTSKVLAYEQYF,TGTGCCAGCACCTCAAAAGTACTAGCCTACGAGCAGTACTTC
TRBV19,TRBJ1-2,few,.,CASSIESGYGYTF,TGTGCCAGTAGTATCGAGAGCGGCTATGGCTACACCTTC
TRBV5-1,TRBJ1-2,.,TRBD1,CASTPAQGGTGIYGYTF,TGCGCCAGCACCCCCGCCCAGGGCGGGACAGGGATTTATGGCTACACCTTC
TRBV29-1,TRBJ1-1,.,TRBD1,CSGENTWPGQGNTEAFF,TGCAGCGGCGAAAATACCTGGCCCGGACAGGGGAACACTGAAGCTTTCTTT
TRBV28,TRBJ1-4,.,TRBD1,CASRFPGQGLREKLFF,TGTGCCAGCAGGTTTCCGGGACAGGGTCTTCGGGAAAAACTGTTTTTT
TRBV29-1,TRBJ2-3,.,.,CSVCRQSPSTDTQYF,TGCAGCGTTTGTAGACAGTCTCCTAGCACAGATACGCAGTATTTT
TRBV7-2,TRBJ2-2,.,.,CASSLLRDTGELFF,TGTGCCAGCAGCTTACTTCGGGACACCGGGGAGCTGTTTTTT
TRBV7-9,TRBJ2-1,.,.,CASSPEVVPPSEQFF,TGTGCCAGCAGCCCCGAGGTAGTTCCACCGAGTGAGCAGTTCTTC
TRBV9,TRBJ2-1,.,TRBD1,CASSVRTGVSYNEQFF,TGTGCCAGCAGCGTAAGGACAGGGGTTTCCTACAATGAGCAGTTCTTC
TRBV7-9,TRBJ2-5,.,.,CASSLFYPEETQYF,TGTGCCAGCAGCTTATTCTACCCTGAGGAGACCCAGTACTTC
TRBV28,TRBJ2-5,.,TRBD2,CASTYSSGDQETQYF,TGTGCCAGCACATACTCTAGCGGTGATCAAGAGACCCAGTACTTC
TRBV5-4,TRBJ1-4,.,.,CASSAGGTTNEKLFF,TGTGCCAGCAGCGCCGGCGGCACAACTAATGAAAAACTGTTTTTT
TRBV7-2,TRBJ2-1,few,TRBD2,CASRRLAGALNEQFF,TGTGCCAGCAGAAGACTAGCGGGGGCCCTCAATGAGCAGTTCTTC
TRBV29-1,TRBJ1-2,.,TRBD1,CSGDRVRGNDYGYTF,TGCAGCGGGGACAGGGTGCGAGGGAATGACTATGGCTACACCTTC
TRBV9,TRBJ2-2,.,TRBD2,CASSVSGSGGELFF,TGTGCCAGCAGCGTTAGCGGGAGCGGCGGGGAGCTGTTTTTT
TRBV6-4,TRBJ2-1,once,TRBD2,CASSVLAGLDEQFF,TGTGCCAGCAGTGTATTAGCGGGCTTAGATGAGCAGTTCTTC
TRBV6-5,TRBJ1-1,few,.,CASSSVPREAFF,TGTGCCAGCAGTTCCGTCCCCCGTGAAGCTTTCTTT
TRBV15,TRBJ1-1,.,TRBD1,CATSRGNRGLDTEAFF,TGTGCCACCAGCAGAGGAAACAGGGGGCTAGACACTGAAGCTTTCTTT
TRBV7-9,TRBJ2-3,.,TRBD1,CASSLQRQGAQYF,TGTGCCAGCAGCCTCCAGCGACAGGGAGCGCAGTATTTT
TRBV9,TRBJ2-5,.,.,CASSATPTVQETQYF,TGTGCCAGCAGCGCCACCCCGACAGTTCAAGAGACCCAGTACTTC
TRBV7-7,TRBJ2-1,.,.,CASSPRQNYNEQFF,TGTGCCAGCAGCCCCAGACAGAACTACAATGAGCAGTTCTTC
TRBV11-2,TRBJ2-7,.,.,CASSLDSIGGYEQYF,TGTGCCAGCAGCTTAGATTCGATCGGGGGCTACGAGCAGTACTTC
TRBV19,TRBJ1-4,.,.,CASSIGRTGSGGEKLFF,TGTGCCAGTAGTATTGGACGTACAGGGTCAGGCGGTGAAAAACTGTTTTTT
TRBV6-1,TRBJ1-1,few,.,CASRGLTVSNTEAFF,TGTGCCAGCAGGGGCCTGACAGTGTCGAACACTGAAGCTTTCTTT
TRBV9,TRBJ2-5,.,.,CASSVALSREGRKVQETQYF,TGTGCCAGCAGCGTAGCCCTGAGTCGTGAGGGCCGAAAGGTCCAAGAGACCCAGTACTTC
TRBV11-2,TRBJ2-7,.,TRBD2,CASSLGLASLSYEQYF,TGTGCCAGCAGCTTGGGACTAGCGTCGCTCTCCTACGAGCAGTACTTC
TRBV11-3,TRBJ2-1,once,TRBD2,CASSLGTSGGAGDEQFF,TGTGCCAGCAGCCTGGGGACTAGCGGGGGGGCCGGGGATGAGCAGTTCTTC
TRBV11-2,TRBJ2-5,.,.,CASVRGQETQYF,TGTGCCAGCGTCCGGGGACAAGAGACCCAGTACTTC
TRBV18,TRBJ1-5,.,.,CASSLGSAELQHF,TGTGCCAGCTCACTCGGGTCCGCAGAGCTCCAGCATTTT
TRBV4-3,TRBJ2-2,.,TRBD2,CASSQEPGLAVYTGELFF,TGCGCCAGCAGCCAAGAGCCGGGACTAGCGGTCTACACCGGGGAGCTGTTTTTT
TRBV28,TRBJ1-5,.,TRBD1,CASNRGNNQPQHF,TGTGCCAGCAACAGGGGTAACAATCAGCCCCAGCATTTT